This T cell receptor beta chain was captured by sequencing in a study of CD8+CD57+ T cells in acquired aplastic anemia. Genomic DNA, the template, was used for profiling of the TCR beta VDJ and CDR3. One entry per CDR3 protein, called by TCRdb with MiXCR from the reads. The sample has around 160,000 distinct CDR3 sequences; around 50% are singletons. The CDR3 extends over 16 amino acids. The V gene lost 2 bases and the J gene lost 4 bases, with 15 bases spanning the gap. Germline V lookup: CDR1 MNHEY, CDR2 SVGEGT. General study results and limits: Patients and controls were found to share fewer than 35 CD8+ CDR3 sequences.

This clonotype was recorded a few times. Its specificity is not known. The patients chosen for sequencing had shown expansion of CD8+CD57+ cells (detected by flow cytometry). Blood sampling was performed on the patients, and none of them had received therapy by then. The clonotype was recovered from a human donor with aplastic anemia. The sequenced sample consisted of sorted CD4+, CD8+, or CD8+CD57+ T cells (not recorded which) from PBMCs. The chain links TRBV6-2 or TRBV6-3 to TRBJ1-5; weak D call: TRBD1 (6 bases). The CDR3 bases are TGTGCCAGCAGTTACCCCGTCCACAGGGCTAATCAGCCCCAGCATTTT. It encodes CASSYPVHRANQPQHF.